Below, 20 T cell receptor beta chains from the same sample are listed, as sequenced in a study of technical replicates of blood from a handful of donors. Some clones are missing from TCRdb's copy, which holds only in-frame ones; the method was immunoSEQ multiplex PCR. The profile covers about 12,000 clones, with roughly 80% appearing a single time and approximately 15% taken by the ten largest. The sample comprised PBMCs. Receptors were obtained from a human donor in good health.

The gene calls are TRBV6-1 and TRBJ1-1, with D maybe TRBD1 (5 bases). This CDR3 spans 13 amino acids. V lost 7 bases, J lost 0 bases, and 9 bases lay in between. Germline V CDR1 and CDR2: MNHNS, SASEGT. The CDR3 sequence: CASKGRVNTEAFF. CDR3 bases: TGTGCCAGCAAGGGCAGGGTGAACACTGAAGCTTTCTTT.

The chain uses TRBV27 and TRBJ2-1; 13 bases fit TRBD2. CDR3 length equals 16 residues. V dropped 1 base and J dropped 6; count of bases not matched to a gene: 3. Per the germline V gene, CDR1 is MNHEY and CDR2 is SMNVEV (reference sequence). The DNA of the CDR3 is TGTGCCAGCAGTTTATGGGGACTAGCGGGGTTCAATGAGCAGTTCTTC. Protein sequence: CASSLWGLAGFNEQFF.

The gene calls are TRBV7-8 and TRBJ2-3; the match to TRBD1 covers 8 bases. The length of the CDR3 is 16 residues. The germline V gene encodes CDR1 SGHVS and CDR2 FQNEAQ. V shed 2 bases, J shed 0 bases, and the junction held 4 bases outside the gene matches. In DNA, the CDR3 is TGTGCCAGCAGCTTAATGAGACAGGGGAGCACAGATACGCAGTATTTT. It encodes CASSLMRQGSTDTQYF.

This clone came up a few times. The rearrangement links TRBV19 to TRBJ2-7; TRBD1 is a possible D gene (5 bases). The CDR3 contains 15 residues. Per the germline V gene, CDR1 is LNHDA and CDR2 is SQIVND (reference sequence). V dropped 5 bases and J dropped 6 bases, with 20 bases sitting between them. The CDR3 nucleotides are TGTGCCAGTAGTGTTCGGACCGCTGGGGCTAGCGAGCAGTACTTC. Translated: CASSVRTAGASEQYF. The full variable domain, in which reference TRBV19 and TRBJ2-7 provide the parts outside the CDR3, is DGGITQSPKYLFRKEGQNVTLSCEQNLNHDAMYWYRQDPGQGLRLIYYSQIVNDFQKGDIAEGYSVSREKKESFPLTVTSAQKNPTAFYLCASSVRTAGASEQYFGPGTRLTVT.

The chain employs TRBV2 and TRBJ1-5; D possibly corresponds to TRBD1 (5 bases). Looked up from germline, CDR1 is SNHLY and CDR2 is FYNNEI. This CDR3 has 13 amino acids. Trimming left V 6 bases short and J 7 bases short, with 13 bases between. The CDR3 loop is CASSREVRQPQHF. CDR3 DNA sequence: TGTGCCAGCAGCAGGGAGGTCAGGCAGCCCCAGCATTTT. Full variable domain (outside the CDR3, taken from reference TRBV2 and TRBJ1-5): EPEVTQTPSHQVTQMGQEVILRCVPISNHLYFYWYRQILGQKVEFLVSFYNNEISEKSEIFDDQFSVERPDGSNFTLKIRSTKLEDSAMYFCASSREVRQPQHFGDGTRLSIL.

The CDR3 nucleotides read TGTGCCAGCAAGACAGGGGTCTACACAGATACGCAGTATTTT. Amino acids: CASKTGVYTDTQYF. V is TRBV2 and J is TRBJ2-3; 8 nucleotides line up with TRBD1. The CDR3 length is 14 residues. Germline CDR1 is SNHLY and CDR2 is FYNNEI. V was clipped by 7 bases and J by 2 bases; unmatched bases: 5. The full variable domain, rest sourced from reference TRBV2 and TRBJ2-3, is EPEVTQTPSHQVTQMGQEVILRCVPISNHLYFYWYRQILGQKVEFLVSFYNNEISEKSEIFDDQFSVERPDGSNFTLKIRSTKLEDSAMYFCASKTGVYTDTQYFGPGTRLTVL.

The rearrangement uses TRBV9 and TRBJ1-1; weak D call: TRBD1 (6 bases). The CDR3 length is 17 residues. Per the germline V gene, CDR1 is SGDLS and CDR2 is YYNGEE. V was cut by 3 bases and J by 1 base, with 19 bases left in between. The chain's CDR3 is CASSADSTGLGNTEAFF. The CDR3 coding sequence is TGTGCCAGCAGCGCCGACAGTACAGGGTTGGGGAACACTGAAGCTTTCTTT.

This clone showed up just once. This rearrangement joins TRBV5-4 to TRBJ2-4; D might be TRBD1 (6 bases). Germline CDR1 is SGHNT and CDR2 is YYREEE (reference sequence). There are 15 residues in the CDR3. Trimming shortened V by 4 bases and J by 5 bases, and 16 bases separated the two germline ends. CDR3: CASSTTLGAENIQYF. CDR3 nucleotides: TGTGCCAGCAGCACTACGTTGGGGGCCGAAAACATTCAGTACTTC.

V is TRBV10-1 and J is TRBJ2-2, with a possible D match to TRBD2 (6 bases). Germline CDR1 is WNHNN and CDR2 is SYGVQD (reference sequence). The CDR3 is 15 amino acids. V shed 2 bases and J shed 5 bases, with 12 bases lying between them. CDR3 in amino acids: CASSETGAVTGELFF. In DNA form, the CDR3 reads TGCGCCAGCAGTGAGACGGGAGCTGTGACCGGGGAGCTGTTTTTT.

The chain links TRBV19 to TRBJ1-5; D gene ambiguous. The ends were cut back, 2 bases at V and 7 bases at J, with 12 bases in the middle. CDR1 LNHDA and CDR2 SQIVND come from the germline V gene (reference sequence). CDR3 length equals 14 residues. CDR3 sequence reads: CASSIFDIRQPQHF. The CDR3 DNA reads TGTGCCAGTAGTATATTTGACATACGACAGCCCCAGCATTTT.

The gene calls are TRBV6-5 and TRBJ1-2; 9 bases are a match to TRBD1. The junction had 6 bases not matched to a gene; V was cut back by 4 bases and J by 6 bases. In germline, CDR1 is MNHEY, CDR2 SVGAGI. The CDR3 length is 14 residues. CDR3 DNA sequence: TGTGCCAGCAGTTTCACAGGGGGCGCAGATGGCTACACCTTC. Encoded protein: CASSFTGGADGYTF.

The rearrangement links TRBV7-9 to TRBJ2-5, with TRBD2 matching over 11 bases. The CDR3 has 17 residues. Trimming cost V 6 bases and J 2 bases; bases outside gene matches: 11. CDR1 is SEHNR, CDR2 FQNEAQ, per germline (reference sequence). The CDR3 here is CASSSRLGLAVQETQYF. The DNA for the CDR3 is TGTGCCAGCAGTTCCCGATTGGGACTAGCGGTTCAAGAGACCCAGTACTTC.

The chain uses TRBV5-1 and TRBJ2-1; 7 bases are shared with TRBD2. With V trimmed by 1 base and J by 6 bases, 10 bases remained unmatched. Germline V gene sequence: CDR1 SGHRS, CDR2 YFSETQ. The CDR3 spans 16 residues. The CDR3 DNA reads TGCGCCAGCAGCTTGTTGTCCTTTCGGGGGGTCAATGAGCAGTTCTTC. Encoded protein: CASSLLSFRGVNEQFF.

V gene TRBV6-1 combines with J gene TRBJ1-3, with 7 bases fitting TRBD1. The CDR3 is 14 amino acids. The J segment lost 4 bases and the V segment lost 6 bases, leaving 6 bases of the junction unmatched. Germline loops: CDR1 MNHNS, CDR2 SASEGT. The CDR3 sequence is CASSAQGRGNTIYF. In DNA, the CDR3 is TGTGCCAGCAGCGCACAGGGGAGGGGAAACACCATATATTTT.

The chain employs TRBV7-2 and TRBJ2-7; the D gene is possibly TRBD1 (5 bases). CDR3 length: 13 amino acids. The germline V and J ends were trimmed by 3 bases and 4 bases, with 10 bases remaining between them. CDR1 is SGHTA and CDR2 is FQGNSA in the germline V gene. CDR3 in DNA: TGTGCCAGCAGCTTCTCCCAGGGTTACGAGCAGTACTTC. The encoded protein is CASSFSQGYEQYF. The variable domain in full, with the rest retrieved from reference TRBV7-2 and TRBJ2-7, is GAGVSQSPSNKVTEKGKDVELRCDPISGHTALYWYRQSLGQGLEFLIYFQGNSAPDKSGLPSDRFSAERTGGSVSTLTIQRTQQEDSAVYLCASSFSQGYEQYFGPGTRLTVT.

This clone has only one observation. The chain employs TRBV6-5 and TRBJ1-2; a weak D match, TRBD1 (5 bases). The V end lost 2 bases, the J end lost 5 bases, and 18 bases lay between the germline ends. The CDR3 extends over 16 amino acids. The V gene's germline CDR1 is MNHEY and CDR2 SVGAGI. CDR3 sequence: CASSYGGEGPAYGYTF. The CDR3 DNA sequence: TGTGCCAGCAGTTACGGGGGGGAGGGGCCGGCTTATGGCTACACCTTC.

This clone qualifies as medium-sized. The chain employs TRBV4-2 and TRBJ2-7; 12 bases align to TRBD1. J was trimmed by 5 bases and V by 3 bases; bases with no gene match: 8. Germline V gene sequence: CDR1 LGHNA, CDR2 YNFKEQ. The CDR3 has 16 amino acids. CDR3 nucleotide sequence: TGTGCCAGCAGCCACTCACCGGGACAGGGGGCCGACGAGCAGTACTTC. It translates to CASSHSPGQGADEQYF.

V usage is TRBV6-5 and J usage is TRBJ2-1; 7 nucleotides agree with TRBD1. V lost 4 bases and J lost 4; bases outside the gene matches: 7. CDR1 and CDR2 from the germline V gene are MNHEY and SVGAGI. The CDR3 contains 15 residues. The CDR3 loop reads CASSSGDRPYNEQFF. The CDR3 coding sequence is TGTGCCAGCAGTTCCGGGGACAGACCTTACAATGAGCAGTTCTTC.

The chain couples TRBV13 to TRBJ2-2; D ambiguous. Germline CDR1 reads PRHDT; CDR2 reads FYEKMQ (reference sequence). The germline V and J ends were trimmed by 2 bases and 3 bases, with 7 bases remaining between them. The CDR3 covers 14 residues. The CDR3 here is CASSLSGYTGELFF. The CDR3 DNA reads as TGTGCCAGCAGCTTATCCGGGTACACCGGGGAGCTGTTTTTT.

The V call is TRBV5-1, the J call TRBJ2-5; 12 bases line up with TRBD1. From germline, CDR1 is SGHRS and CDR2 YFSETQ. V shed 4 bases and J 5 bases; nucleotides not matched to a gene: 6. This CDR3 spans 15 amino acids. The CDR3, as DNA: TGCGCCAGCAGCATGGGACAGGGGGCGTGGGAGACCCAGTACTTC. Amino acid sequence: CASSMGQGAWETQYF.